This T cell receptor (beta chain) was recovered during a study of T cells in Graves' hyperthyroidism and ophthalmopathy. About the study: Before treatment of any kind, peripheral blood was taken at initial diagnosis.

Study-wide results and limits: Model predictions of ophthalmopathy came a median approximately 6.5 months before onset.

Trimming shortened V by 3 bases and J by 0 bases, and 18 bases separated the two germline ends. This CDR3 has 18 amino acids. This clonotype was picked up many times. Antigen: not known. Uncontrolled infection, other autoimmune disease, pregnancy and lactation each barred patients from inclusion. The PBMCs were sourced from fresh peripheral blood (about 10 ml). The TCR beta CDR3 regions underwent amplification using RNA transcripts as the source. Using the HTBI primer set, a first-round RT-PCR was run on the TCR CDR3. MiXCR, run by TCRdb on the multiplex PCR reads, gives a single entry per CDR3 protein. The profile shows 300,000 to 400,000 distinct CDR3 sequences, roughly 15% of them singletons.

V is TRBV12-3 or TRBV12-4 and J is TRBJ2-1, with D possibly being TRBD1 (6 bases). The receptor comes from a woman aged 25-40 years with Graves' ophthalmopathy. Sequences were obtained from blood. CDR3 amino acids: CASSFRTMGASSYNEQFF. CDR3 sequence (DNA): TGTGCCAGCAGTTTTAGAACGATGGGGGCAAGCTCCTACAATGAGCAGTTCTTC.